This paragraph covers one T cell receptor beta chain sequence. Its cognate antigen is unknown. This sample stems from a study of identical twins. Trimming cost V 2 bases and J 4 bases, with 12 bases left between them. This CDR3 has 15 amino acids. Germline V gene lookup returns CDR1 LGHDT and CDR2 YNNKEL (reference sequence). In TCRdb, the 5' RACE reads were re-called with MiXCR into one record per CDR3 protein. This table has 250,000 or so distinct CDR3 sequences, about 8.9% appearing once. General study results and limits: In drawing conclusions, the study used cross-sectional statistical analysis and did not follow the same donors.

The same sample was also studied in work on yellow fever vaccine responses in identical twins.

The chain carries TRBV3-1 and TRBJ1-5; TRBD1 is a possible D gene (6 bases). Sequencing input: CD8+ T cells sorted from blood. The clonotype originates from a woman younger than 30 in good health. The CDR3: CASSQWDTPNQPQHF. The CDR3 coding sequence is TGTGCCAGCAGCCAATGGGACACACCTAATCAGCCCCAGCATTTT.